One sample yielded the 15 T cell receptor beta chains listed below, sequenced in a study of T-cell memory formation after mild COVID-19 (dated by TCRdb to the early 2020s). Preparation of the library involved 5' RACE. The data were produced on an Illumina NovaSeq 6000. TCRdb passed the public sequencing reads through fastp at Q25 and MiXCR, retaining productive beta sequences. Every CDR3 protein is listed once, alongside the most common genes and DNA of its rows. Across this sample there are 150,000 to 200,000 distinct CDR3 sequences, with roughly 28% seen only once. Together, the top ten hold 12% of the sample. Sequenced input: PBMCs or a T cell subset sorted from them (not recorded which). The receptors originated from an adult woman who had mild COVID-19 (a few samples of this study predate the infection). The sample titles of this study are shuffled in the database, so cell type and time point are left out; the donor was told from shared clones.

The chain links TRBV6-5 to TRBJ2-5; D may match TRBD1 or TRBD2 (6 bases each). Germline lookup yields CDR1 MNHEY and CDR2 SVGAGI. This CDR3 has 17 amino acids. Trimming took 0 bases from V and 4 from J, leaving 18 bases between them. For the CDR3, the DNA is TGTGCCAGCAGTTACTCCTACAGCCTACAGGGAGGAGAGACCCAGTACTTC. Translating gives CASSYSYSLQGGETQYF.

V usage is TRBV24-1 and J usage is TRBJ1-1; D not resolved. This CDR3 region has 13 residues. V lost 9 bases, J lost 4 bases, and 14 bases lay in between. CDR1 KGHDR and CDR2 SFDVKD come from the germline V gene. CDR3 bases: TGTGCCACCCGAAAGACATCGACCACTGAAGCTTTCTTT. Protein: CATRKTSTTEAFF.

This clonotype was seen a handful of times. The rearrangement links TRBV6-5 to TRBJ2-1, with 9 bases matching TRBD2. The CDR3 contains 15 residues. Germline lookup yields CDR1 MNHEY and CDR2 SVGAGI. J gave up 10 bases and V 0 bases, and 7 bases lay outside the gene matches. The CDR3, as DNA: TGTGCCAGCAGTTACTCGGGCGGGGGGGCCCTCGAGCAGTTCTTC. Residues: CASSYSGGGALEQFF.

The V gene is TRBV27, the J gene TRBJ2-2; TRBD1 aligns across 9 bases. In germline, CDR1 is MNHEY, CDR2 SMNVEV (reference sequence). CDR3 length equals 14 residues. After removal of 3 bases from V and 7 bases from J, the junction contained 3 bases not matched to a gene. The DNA for the CDR3 is TGTGCCAGCAGTTTTGGGACAGGGATCGGGGAGCTGTTTTTT. It is translated as CASSFGTGIGELFF.

This clonotype was detected only a few times. The rearrangement joins TRBV7-8 to TRBJ2-7; D call uncertain. Deletions cut 5 bases from V and 5 bases from J, with 16 bases between. CDR1 is SGHVS, CDR2 FQNEAQ, per germline. The CDR3 runs to 14 residues. The CDR3 DNA sequence: TGTGCCAGCAGCCTTTGGACCCTTGCCGACGAGCAGTACTTC. As protein: CASSLWTLADEQYF. The full variable domain, in which reference TRBV7-8 and TRBJ2-7 provide the parts outside the CDR3, is GAGVSQSPRYKVAKRGQDVALRCDPISGHVSLFWYQQALGQGPEFLTYFQNEAQLDKSGLPSDRFFAERPEGSVSTLKIQRTQQEDSAVYLCASSLWTLADEQYFGPGTRLTVT.

The rearrangement joins TRBV7-6 to TRBJ2-1; 13 bases fit TRBD2. CDR3 length: 18 amino acids. The ends lost 2 bases at V and 9 bases at J; junction bases unmatched: 13. Germline loops: CDR1 SGHVS, CDR2 FNYEAQ. CDR3 residues: CASSLTLMTSGGRAEQFF. The CDR3 DNA follows: TGTGCCAGCAGCTTAACACTAATGACTAGCGGGGGGAGGGCTGAGCAGTTCTTC.

The gene calls are TRBV24-1 and TRBJ2-3; D not resolved. The V end was cut by 3 bases, the J end by 0 bases, with 12 bases between. This CDR3 region has 16 residues. CDR1 is KGHDR, CDR2 SFDVKD, per germline. CDR3 nucleotide sequence: TGTGCCACCAGTGATCCCGGTGAAGCTAGCACAGATACGCAGTATTTT. Translated, it gives CATSDPGEASTDTQYF.

The gene calls are TRBV20-1 and TRBJ2-5; D is perhaps TRBD2 (5 bases). CDR1 is DFQATT and CDR2 is SNEGSKA in the germline V gene (reference sequence). The CDR3 is made up of 16 amino acids. Trimming removed 1 base at V and 2 bases at J, with 17 bases between. CDR3 in amino acids: CSARAPSRATQETQYF. DNA of the CDR3: TGCAGTGCTAGAGCTCCCTCGCGGGCTACACAAGAGACCCAGTACTTC.

This clonotype appeared many times. The chain employs TRBV20-1 and TRBJ2-7, with D perhaps assigned TRBD1 or TRBD2 (5 bases each). This CDR3 contains 12 residues. Germline V gene sequence: CDR1 DFQATT, CDR2 SNEGSKA (reference sequence). V was trimmed by 6 bases and J by 2 bases, leaving 11 bases between them. The CDR3 DNA reads TGCAGTGCCGCAAGAGGGGCCTACGAGCAGTACTTC. Its protein product is CSAARGAYEQYF.

This CDR3 is CASSLEAGVPGELFF. The CDR3 DNA reads TGCGCCAGCAGCTTGGAGGCAGGGGTCCCCGGGGAGCTGTTTTTT. The V and J genes are TRBV5-1 and TRBJ2-2; possibly TRBD1 for D (6 bases). Trimming cost V 0 bases and J 6 bases, with 12 bases left between them. Germline V gives CDR1 SGHRS, CDR2 YFSETQ. The CDR3 contains 15 residues.

This chain uses TRBV7-9 with TRBJ2-5, with D perhaps matching TRBD1 (5 bases). CDR3 length: 15 amino acids. Between the trimmed V and J ends, which lost 3 bases and 2 bases, there was a span of 13 bases. The germline V gene has CDR1 SEHNR and CDR2 FQNEAQ (reference sequence). CDR3 in amino acids: CASSFTQGLQETQYF. In DNA, the CDR3 is TGTGCCAGCAGCTTTACGCAGGGCCTGCAAGAGACCCAGTACTTC.

This clonotype occurred a few times. This chain joins TRBV12-3 or TRBV12-4 and TRBJ2-1; 7 bases line up with TRBD2. V trimming: 6 bases; J trimming: 7 bases; junction bases outside the gene matches: 9. This CDR3 has 14 residues. The CDR3 nucleotides read TGTGCCAGCAGGTGGACTAGTCCCCCTAATGAGCAGTTCTTC. Amino acids: CASRWTSPPNEQFF.

This clonotype showed up just a few times. The chain couples TRBV29-1 to TRBJ1-2, with TRBD1 matching 10 bases. The length of the CDR3 is 14 residues. The germline V gene has CDR1 SQVTM and CDR2 ANQGSEA. The J segment lost 3 bases and the V segment lost 7 bases, leaving 8 bases of the junction unmatched. This CDR3 is CSGIGTGEDYGYTF. The CDR3, as DNA: TGCAGCGGGATCGGGACAGGGGAGGACTATGGCTACACCTTC.

This clonotype was observed a handful of times. J is TRBJ2-5 and V is TRBV18; D perhaps matches TRBD1 (5 bases). This CDR3 has 14 residues. CDR1 and CDR2 from the germline V gene are KGHSH and LQKENI. V shed 3 bases and J shed 3 bases, with 11 bases lying between them. The CDR3 region is CASSPETGKETQYF. CDR3 sequence (DNA): TGTGCCAGCTCACCGGAAACAGGAAAAGAGACCCAGTACTTC.

This chain links TRBV13 with TRBJ2-7, with a tentative D call TRBD2 (5 bases). The CDR3 extends over 17 amino acids. Germline-derived CDR1 and CDR2 are PRHDT and FYEKMQ (reference sequence). Trimming took 5 bases from V and 1 from J, leaving 21 bases between them. CDR3 in amino acids: CASSQAQNYGGSYEQYF. CDR3 DNA: TGTGCCAGCAGCCAGGCCCAAAACTATGGCGGGTCCTACGAGCAGTACTTC. Filled out from reference TRBV13 and TRBJ2-7, the complete variable domain reads AAGVIQSPRHLIKEKRETATLKCYPIPRHDTVYWYQQGPGQDPQFLISFYEKMQSDKGSIPDRFSAQQFSDYHSELNMSSLELGDSALYFCASSQAQNYGGSYEQYFGPGTRLTVT.